The rows below give T cell receptor beta chains drawn from one sample of a study of blood T cells in healthy people across ages. A single record per CDR3 protein comes from TCRdb applying MiXCR to the 5' RACE reads. This table has approximately 1,000,000 distinct CDR3 sequences, more than 30% appearing once. Material: blood. All receptors come from a man aged 18 to 35 in good health. The CDR3 runs from the conserved cysteine through the conserved F or W. The D gene is left open where the match is weak. Only some rows state a clone size, as once, few, many or a class for expanded clones.

>TRBV10-3|TRBJ2-3|.|few
TGTGCCATCAGTGTGGGGGGCTTCACAGATACGCAGTATTTT
CAISVGGFTDTQYF
>TRBV2|TRBJ1-4|.|few
TGTGCCAGCAGTGAAGCGCTAGGGTGGCAGAAGGGAAAACTGTTTTTT
CASSEALGWQKGKLFF
>TRBV4-2|TRBJ2-7|.|few
TGTGCCAGCAGCCAAGCTCCGGGAGCCTCCTACGAGCAGTACTTC
CASSQAPGASYEQYF
>TRBV21-1|TRBJ2-3|.|.
TGTGCCAGCAGCAAAATGTGTACGGGACAGAGACTTGCCTGCACAGATACGCAGTATTTT
CASSKMCTGQRLACTDTQYF
>TRBV5-1|TRBJ1-3|.|few
TGCGCCAGCATCGTAACAGGTCACTGCTCTGGAAACACCATATATTTT
CASIVTGHCSGNTIYF
>TRBV12-3/TRBV12-4|TRBJ1-2|TRBD1|few
TGTGCCAGCAGTCCGGGGGACAGGATTTTCTATGGCTACACCTTC
CASSPGDRIFYGYTF
>TRBV7-2|TRBJ1-1|TRBD1|.
TGTGCCAGCAGCCCCAACTACAGGGGCACTGAAGCTTTCTTT
CASSPNYRGTEAFF
>TRBV12-5|TRBJ2-1|.|.
TGTGCTAGTGGTTTGGTAGTGGACATTAACTCCTACAATGAGCAGTTCTTC
CASGLVVDINSYNEQFF
>TRBV29-1|TRBJ2-5|.|few
TGCAGCGCCCCTGCCAGGGGCTACGAGACCCAGTACTTC
CSAPARGYETQYF
>TRBV5-1|TRBJ1-1|.|.
TGCGCCAGCAGCCCGACAGTCCCCCCGGGGACGAACACTGAAGCTTTCTTT
CASSPTVPPGTNTEAFF
>TRBV20-1|TRBJ1-1|TRBD1|.
TGCAGTGCTAGCGCAGACAGGGGATCTGAAGCTTTCTTT
CSASADRGSEAFF
>TRBV7-9|TRBJ2-5|.|once
TGTGCCAGTGACAGTACGTACCAAGAGACCCAGTACTTC
CASDSTYQETQYF
>TRBV20-1|TRBJ2-5|.|.
TGCAGTGCTAGAGATACTGGAATCGGGAGAGGCCAAGAGACCCAGTACTTC
CSARDTGIGRGQETQYF
>TRBV5-5|TRBJ2-1|.|few
TGTGCCAGCAGCAACGGACAGAGCTCCTACAATGAGCAGTTCTTC
CASSNGQSSYNEQFF
>TRBV7-2|TRBJ2-3|TRBD2|.
TGTGCCAGCAGCCCCCGGGGGGTAGCCTTTAACACAGATACGCAGTATTTT
CASSPRGVAFNTDTQYF
>TRBV29-1|TRBJ2-1|.|few
TGCAGCGTCCCACGGGCCTCTTCGGAGTTCTTC
CSVPRASSEFF
>TRBV4-3|TRBJ2-2|.|few
TGCGCCAGCACTCCACGGGCCTCGAACACCGGGGAGCTGTTTTTT
CASTPRASNTGELFF
>TRBV9|TRBJ1-2|TRBD1|.
TGTGCCAGCAGCATAGACCTCGAGACAGGGGGTTACGGCTACACCTTC
CASSIDLETGGYGYTF
>TRBV28|TRBJ1-4|.|.
TGTGCCAGCGCCGTTGGACAGCCTAAGGTGTTTTTT
CASAVGQPKVFF
>TRBV29-1|TRBJ1-4|.|many
TGCAGCGTTCGAGGGAGGGACGGTGAAAAACTGTTTTTT
CSVRGRDGEKLFF
>TRBV12-3/TRBV12-4|TRBJ2-5|TRBD2|.
TGTGCCAGCAGGAATGGGGGGGTCGAGACCCAGTACTTC
CASRNGGVETQYF
>TRBV20-1|TRBJ2-1|.|.
TGCAGTCCACGCGCGGGACAGAACAATGAGCAGTTCTTC
CSPRAGQNNEQFF
>TRBV4-3|TRBJ1-1|.|.
TGCGCCAGCAGCCAAGTCTGGCTATACAACACTGAAGCTTTCTTT
CASSQVWLYNTEAFF
>TRBV12-3/TRBV12-4|TRBJ1-6|.|.
TGTGCCAGCAGTCCAAGGGGGGATTCACCCCTCCACTTT
CASSPRGDSPLHF
>TRBV4-2|TRBJ2-1|.|few
TGTGCCAGCAGCCAAGGGGGTGGGGGGCCCTACAATGAGCAGTTCTTC
CASSQGGGGPYNEQFF
>TRBV4-3|TRBJ2-3|.|few
TGCGCCAGCAGCCCCCTTTGGGATAGCACAGATACGCAGTATTTT
CASSPLWDSTDTQYF
>TRBV12-3/TRBV12-4|TRBJ2-7|TRBD1|many
TGTGCCAGCAGCCCGACAGGGTCCGAGCAGTACTTC
CASSPTGSEQYF
>TRBV20-1|TRBJ1-6|.|few
TGCAGTGCTTTCGGACAGAGCTCCTATAATTCACCCCTCCACTTT
CSAFGQSSYNSPLHF
>TRBV6-1|TRBJ2-3|.|.
TGTGCCAGCAGTGTATCCCCTAGGCCCGTCGGAGATACGCAGTATTTT
CASSVSPRPVGDTQYF
>TRBV19|TRBJ2-1|.|few
TGTGCCAGTAGTATAGGACTACCATCCTACAATGAGCAGTTCTTC
CASSIGLPSYNEQFF
>TRBV18|TRBJ1-2|TRBD1|.
TGTGCCAGCTCACCGGGGACAGGGGCGGCTGGCTACACCTTC
CASSPGTGAAGYTF
>TRBV27|TRBJ2-1|.|.
TGTGCCAGCAAACCCCAGTCACCAGAATACAATGAGCAGTTCTTC
CASKPQSPEYNEQFF
>TRBV12-3/TRBV12-4|TRBJ1-1|TRBD1|many
TGCGCCAGCAGCCGCACAGGGGGCACTGAAGCTTTCTTT
CASSRTGGTEAFF
>TRBV12-3/TRBV12-4|TRBJ2-2|.|.
TGTGCCAGCAGGAAGGTCGTCGGGGAGCTGTTTTTT
CASRKVVGELFF
>TRBV14|TRBJ2-2|.|.
TGTGCCAGCAACCAAGGATACACCAACACCGGGGAGCTGTTTTTT
CASNQGYTNTGELFF
>TRBV5-1|TRBJ2-1|TRBD1|.
TGCGCCAGCAGCCTTAACAGGGGGAACAATGAGCAGTTCTTC
CASSLNRGNNEQFF
>TRBV25-1|TRBJ1-2|TRBD1|few
TGTGCCAGCAGTGAAAGGGGGACAGGACCTAACTATGGCTACACCTTC
CASSERGTGPNYGYTF
>TRBV18|TRBJ1-4|.|.
TGTGCCAGCTCACGGGCTGAAAAACTGTTTTTT
CASSRAEKLFF
>TRBV5-1|TRBJ2-5|.|.
TGCGCCAGCGGGGTACAAGAGACCCAGTACTTC
CASGVQETQYF
>TRBV6-5|TRBJ1-5|.|.
TGTGCCAGCAGCTCCGAGGGACGGTCCCGACCCCAGCATTTT
CASSSEGRSRPQHF
>TRBV20-1|TRBJ2-6|.|.
TGCAGTGCGGCCCCTTCTGGGGCCAACGTCCTGACTTTC
CSAAPSGANVLTF
>TRBV25-1|TRBJ2-1|TRBD2|.
TGTGCCAGCAGTGACGATACTAGCGTCAATGAGCAGTTCTTC
CASSDDTSVNEQFF
>TRBV20-1|TRBJ1-2|.|few
TGCAGTGCTAGAGATACGGCAGGGCTTGATTATGGCTACACCTTC
CSARDTAGLDYGYTF
>TRBV6-6|TRBJ2-7|.|.
TGTGCCAGCAGTGATGCTCAGACCTACGAGCAGTACTTC
CASSDAQTYEQYF
>TRBV30|TRBJ2-3|.|.
TGTGCCTGGAGCTCAGGGGCTGGCACAGATACGCAGTATTTT
CAWSSGAGTDTQYF
>TRBV12-3/TRBV12-4|TRBJ2-3|.|few
TGTGCCAGCAGTTTTGGCCTCCCAGATACGCAGTATTTT
CASSFGLPDTQYF
>TRBV4-3|TRBJ2-3|TRBD2|.
TGCGCCAGCAGCCATGATCTAGCGGGGGCGAGCACAGATACGCAGTATTTT
CASSHDLAGASTDTQYF
>TRBV7-2|TRBJ1-5|.|.
TGTGCCAGCAGCTTAGCTAGGGTTAGCAATCAGCCCCAGCATTTT
CASSLARVSNQPQHF
>TRBV12-3/TRBV12-4|TRBJ1-1|.|.
TGTGCCAGCAGTTTAGTGTGGGGGAACACTGAAGCTTTCTTT
CASSLVWGNTEAFF
>TRBV7-9|TRBJ1-1|.|.
TGTGCCAGCAGCTTAGGGCAGGGAAACTTAGAAGCTTTCTTT
CASSLGQGNLEAFF
>TRBV7-2|TRBJ2-7|.|many
TGTGCCAGCAGCTTATCCTACGAGCAGTACTTC
CASSLSYEQYF
>TRBV7-3|TRBJ1-2|TRBD1|.
TGTGCCAGCAGCCCGTACCCAGGGGGAAAGGGCTACACCTTC
CASSPYPGGKGYTF
>TRBV29-1|TRBJ1-1|TRBD1|.
TGCAGCGTGGGACAGGGGAAGGACACTGAAGCTTTCTTT
CSVGQGKDTEAFF
>TRBV29-1|TRBJ1-4|.|.
TGCAGCGCCGAGAGTTCCGACGCGAATGAAAAACTGTTTTTT
CSAESSDANEKLFF
>TRBV28|TRBJ2-3|TRBD1|few
TGTGCCAGCAGTCCCGCGTCTCAGGGGGCTGGCGCAGATACGCAGTATTTT
CASSPASQGAGADTQYF
>TRBV20-1|TRBJ2-1|TRBD2|.
TGCAGTGCTAGGGTCGGTCTTGGGGGACTAAAAACTTACAATGAGCAGTTCTTC
CSARVGLGGLKTYNEQFF